This TCR beta chain was sequenced during a study of blood T cells in healthy people across ages. The CDR3 is made up of 15 amino acids. Looked up from germline, CDR1 is SGHTA and CDR2 is FQGTGA. Trimming left V 0 bases short and J 2 bases short, with 9 bases between. For the second PCR, which ran for about 7 to 11 cycles, a sample-barcoded 5' primer and a J-beta primer mix were used. TCRdb recomputed calls from the 5' RACE reads with MiXCR, one row per CDR3 protein. The sample holds some 370,000 distinct CDR3 sequences, over 45% seen once. This clonotype was seen at least ten times. Material: blood. This TCR was sampled from a man between 60 and 70 years old in good health. The chain recombines TRBV7-3 with TRBJ2-3; no clear D gene. This CDR3 reads CASSLTGSPTDTQYF. CDR3 nucleotides: TGTGCCAGCAGCTTAACGGGGTCCCCCACAGATACGCAGTATTTT.